Included here is one TCR beta chain sequence, with context. Antigen: not known. This sample is part of a study of cytomegalovirus exposure and HLA in healthy donors. The study, taken as a whole, reports: Some 16,000 TCR beta sequences were associated with HLA alleles at 0.05 false discovery rate in a later analysis. A highly shared variant cluster was judged a likely technical artifact.

Vbeta (60) and Jbeta (13) primers were used in the PCR. The authors' processing: As a later analysis found, there were tens of millions of unique TCR beta chains, of which 8.5 million to 14 million were shared. Assay used: immunoSEQ multiplex PCR; TCRdb lists only in-frame clones, some missing. V and J calls and clone size come straight from that table; D and trimming were deduced from the DNA. The top ten hold 2.5% to 3% of the sample, which has tens of thousands of clones, more than 60% seen once. The CDR3 is made up of 16 amino acids. CDR1 and CDR2 from the germline V gene are SGHNT and YYREEE (reference sequence). Trimming pared 4 bases from V and 0 bases from J, leaving 14 bases between.

The source is a woman aged 40-49 years in good health and CMV-seropositive. The genes are TRBV5-4 and TRBJ1-3; maybe TRBD1 (6 bases). Sequenced input: PBMCs. The CDR3 protein is CASSPGGGASGNTIYF. The DNA of the CDR3 is TGTGCCAGCAGCCCTGGGGGGGGCGCCTCTGGAAACACCATATATTTT. The entire variable domain, with the rest obtained from reference TRBV5-4 and TRBJ1-3, is as follows: ETGVTQSPTHLIKTRGQQVTLRCSSQSGHNTVSWYQQALGQGPQFIFQYYREEENGRGNFPPRFSGLQFPNYSSELNVNALELDDSALYLCASSPGGGASGNTIYFGEGSWLTVV.